What follows describes a single T cell receptor beta chain. Its antigen is as yet unknown. This sample is part of a study of radiotherapy plus CTLA-4 blockade in lung cancer. Across the study: Of the patients, about 20% showed objective responses and about 30% attained disease control.

TCRdb's table, derived via immunoSEQ multiplex PCR, lists solely in-frame clones and lacks some. The sample lists around 26,000 clones, roughly 73% seen once, with approximately 3.5% in the top ten. Study results and caveats: Tumor-derived TCR clones expanded in blood after radiotherapy plus ipilimumab.

Per the germline V gene, CDR1 is SEHNR and CDR2 is FQNEAQ (reference sequence). Unmatched junction bases numbered 5, after V lost 5 bases and J lost 6 bases. The CDR3 contains 14 residues. Patients in the study, people with chemo-refractory metastatic non-small-cell lung cancer, received focal radiation plus ipilimumab CTLA-4 blockade. The clonotype originates from a human donor with non-small cell lung cancer who had stable disease on radiotherapy plus ipilimumab. The chain couples TRBV7-9 to TRBJ2-1, with TRBD2 matching 9 bases. Sequencing used peripheral blood, obtained from a patient treated with radiotherapy plus ipilimumab. The CDR3 DNA is TGTGCCAGCAGCCCAACACTAGCGGGCAATGAGCAGTTCTTC. Translating gives CASSPTLAGNEQFF.